The 15 T cell receptor beta chains listed next were all sequenced from one sample in a study of T cell responses to AZD1222 COVID-19 vaccine. TCRdb keeps only in-frame clones here, not all; method: immunoSEQ multiplex PCR. The table has 150,000 to 200,000 clones, over 75% seen once. The material sequenced was peripheral blood, taken on day 0 of AZD1222 vaccination. The receptors were gathered from an adult in good health.

The chain recombines TRBV18 with TRBJ1-6; TRBD1 agrees at 10 bases. CDR1 and CDR2 (germline): KGHSH, LQKENI. Trimming cost V 4 bases and J 12 bases; bases outside gene matches: 3. The length of the CDR3 is 13 residues. CDR3 nucleotides: TGTGCCAGCTCACGAGGGGACAGGGGACCCCTCCACTTT. Its protein is CASSRGDRGPLHF.

This chain links TRBV3-1 (or the pseudogene TRBV3-2) with TRBJ1-1; D gene ambiguous. Germline V lookup: CDR1 LGHDT, CDR2 YNNKEL (reference sequence). The V end was cut by 2 bases, the J end by 4 bases, with 8 bases between. The CDR3 length is 13 residues. The chain's CDR3 is CASSQRGGTEAFF. CDR3 coding DNA: TGTGCCAGCAGCCAAAGAGGTGGCACTGAAGCTTTCTTT.

The chain uses TRBV19 and TRBJ2-1; the D gene could be TRBD1 or TRBD2 (5 bases each). V was pared by 5 bases and J by 6 bases, with 26 bases between. CDR1 is LNHDA and CDR2 is SQIVND in the germline V gene (reference sequence). This CDR3 comprises 18 residues. CDR3 DNA: TGTGCCAGTAGTCTCCGAGGGGTCGGGCCAGCCCGGGGCAATGAGCAGTTCTTC. It yields the protein CASSLRGVGPARGNEQFF. The full variable domain, rest sourced from reference TRBV19 and TRBJ2-1, is DGGITQSPKYLFRKEGQNVTLSCEQNLNHDAMYWYRQDPGQGLRLIYYSQIVNDFQKGDIAEGYSVSREKKESFPLTVTSAQKNPTAFYLCASSLRGVGPARGNEQFFGPGTRLTVL.

V gene TRBV9 combines with J gene TRBJ1-6, with D hard to call. This CDR3 is built from 15 residues. The germline V gene has CDR1 SGDLS and CDR2 YYNGEE. V shed 0 bases and J shed 8 bases, with 12 bases lying between them. CDR3 in amino acids: CASSVDDDLYSPLHF. CDR3 sequence (DNA): TGTGCCAGCAGCGTAGATGACGATCTTTATTCACCCCTCCACTTT.

V usage is TRBV5-6 and J usage is TRBJ2-1; 8 bases map to TRBD1. Germline V gene sequence: CDR1 SGHDT, CDR2 YYEEEE. Germline trimming cut 4 bases from V and 9 bases from J; bases unmatched to any gene: 6. The CDR3 is 13 amino acids. The CDR3 loop is CASSRQGWSEQFF. CDR3 sequence (DNA): TGTGCCAGCAGCCGACAGGGGTGGTCTGAGCAGTTCTTC.

The rearrangement uses TRBV5-1 and TRBJ1-5; 10 nucleotides line up with TRBD1. CDR1 is SGHRS and CDR2 is YFSETQ in the germline V gene. The length of the CDR3 is 15 residues. V lost 0 bases and J lost 5; bases outside the gene matches: 2. This CDR3 is CASSLGTGGYQPQHF. CDR3 coding DNA: TGCGCCAGCAGCTTGGGGACAGGGGGGTATCAGCCCCAGCATTTT.

Written as DNA, the CDR3 is TGTGCCAGCACCCCCAGGGGGGTCACAGATACGCAGTATTTT. Residues: CASTPRGVTDTQYF. The J gene is TRBJ2-3, the V gene TRBV6-2 or TRBV6-3; D perhaps matches TRBD1 (7 bases). The CDR3 spans 14 residues. Germline values: CDR1 MNHEY, CDR2 SVGEGT. Deletions cut 7 bases from V and 2 bases from J, with 13 bases between.

As DNA, the CDR3 is TGTGCCAGCAGCGTAGGGCGATTTGGCTACACCTTC. Translation: CASSVGRFGYTF. V is TRBV9 and J is TRBJ1-2; no definite D call. The CDR3 contains 12 residues. The V and J ends lost 0 bases and 7 bases respectively, with 7 bases between them. CDR1 is SGDLS, CDR2 YYNGEE, per germline.

This clone has more than one count but fewer than ten. The chain joins TRBV2 to TRBJ2-7; D uncertain. The germline V and J ends were trimmed by 1 base and 3 bases, with 4 bases remaining between them. This CDR3 has 12 amino acids. CDR1 is SNHLY, CDR2 FYNNEI, per germline. This CDR3 reads CASSEGRYEQYF. The CDR3 DNA reads TGTGCCAGCAGTGAAGGACGCTACGAGCAGTACTTC.

This rearrangement joins TRBV9 to TRBJ1-1, with 7 bases identical to TRBD1. The CDR3 length is 15 residues. V dropped 4 bases and J dropped 0; count of bases not matched to a gene: 6. CDR1 is SGDLS and CDR2 is YYNGEE in the germline V gene. The CDR3 DNA sequence: TGTGCCAGCAGCTTCGGACAGGCCTTGAACACTGAAGCTTTCTTT. It is translated as CASSFGQALNTEAFF.

This clone was counted between two and nine times. The gene calls are TRBV4-2 and TRBJ2-2; D might be TRBD2 (6 bases). This CDR3 comprises 14 residues. V gave up 1 base and J gave up 3 bases, with 6 bases separating them. Per germline, CDR1 LGHNA and CDR2 YNFKEQ. This chain's CDR3 is CASSQASDTGELFF. CDR3 sequence (DNA): TGTGCCAGCAGCCAAGCTAGCGACACCGGGGAGCTGTTTTTT.

The chain combines TRBV21-1 with TRBJ1-5. TRBV21-1 constitutes a pseudogene. CDR3 length: 19 residues. CDR3 bases: TGTGCCAGCAGCAAAGGGTCAAATCAACATCCGAGGAGCAATCAGCCCCAGCATTTT. Protein sequence: CASSKGSNQHPRSNQPQHF.

The rearrangement uses TRBV24-1 and TRBJ1-6; perhaps TRBD1 as D (5 bases). Per germline, CDR1 KGHDR and CDR2 SFDVKD. V lost 8 bases and J lost 8, with 15 bases in between. This CDR3 has 14 amino acids. CDR3 nucleotide sequence: TGTGCCACCACCAGACAGATTGGGGATTCACCCCTCCACTTT. It translates to CATTRQIGDSPLHF.

This chain joins TRBV6-5 and TRBJ1-3, with no clear D. The CDR3 spans 12 residues. V dropped 6 bases and J dropped 0 bases, with 3 bases sitting between them. CDR1 is MNHEY and CDR2 is SVGAGI in the germline V gene. The CDR3 loop reads CASRLSGNTIYF. DNA of the CDR3: TGTGCCAGCAGGCTCTCTGGAAACACCATATATTTT.

V is TRBV3-1 (or the pseudogene TRBV3-2) and J is TRBJ1-2; possibly TRBD1 for D (5 bases). V was pared by 5 bases and J by 0 bases, with 13 bases between. CDR3 size: 15 residues. Germline V gene lookup returns CDR1 LGHDT and CDR2 YNNKEL (reference sequence). This CDR3 is CASSAWDRTNYGYTF. CDR3 nucleotides: TGTGCCAGCAGCGCTTGGGACCGAACTAACTATGGCTACACCTTC.